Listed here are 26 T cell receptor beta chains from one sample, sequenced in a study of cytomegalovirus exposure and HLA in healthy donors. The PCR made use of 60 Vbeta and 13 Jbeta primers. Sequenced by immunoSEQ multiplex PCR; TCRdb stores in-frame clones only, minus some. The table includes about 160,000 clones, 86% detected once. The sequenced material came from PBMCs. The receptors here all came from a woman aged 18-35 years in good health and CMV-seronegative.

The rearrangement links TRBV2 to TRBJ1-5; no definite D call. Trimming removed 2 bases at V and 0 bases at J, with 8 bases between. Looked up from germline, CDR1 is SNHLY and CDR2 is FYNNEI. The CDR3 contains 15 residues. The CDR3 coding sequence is TGTGCCAGCAGTGAAACACATTTTAGCAATCAGCCCCAGCATTTT. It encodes CASSETHFSNQPQHF.

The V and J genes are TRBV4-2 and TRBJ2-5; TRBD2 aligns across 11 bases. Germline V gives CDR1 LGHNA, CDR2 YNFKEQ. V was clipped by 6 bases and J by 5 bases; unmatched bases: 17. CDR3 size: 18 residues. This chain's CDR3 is CASSPQLEVAGGRETQYF. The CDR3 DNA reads TGTGCCAGCAGTCCCCAGTTGGAAGTAGCGGGGGGGCGGGAGACCCAGTACTTC.

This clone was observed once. CDR3 residues: CASSLAPWTSGAIYNEQFF. The CDR3 coding sequence is TGTGCCAGCAGCTTAGCACCCTGGACTAGCGGGGCCATCTACAATGAGCAGTTCTTC. The chain has TRBV7-6 and TRBJ2-1; 12 bases fit TRBD2. Germline-derived CDR1 and CDR2 are SGHVS and FNYEAQ. The CDR3 is made up of 19 amino acids. The V gene end was trimmed by 0 bases and the J gene end by 3 bases; junction bases not matched to a gene: 9.

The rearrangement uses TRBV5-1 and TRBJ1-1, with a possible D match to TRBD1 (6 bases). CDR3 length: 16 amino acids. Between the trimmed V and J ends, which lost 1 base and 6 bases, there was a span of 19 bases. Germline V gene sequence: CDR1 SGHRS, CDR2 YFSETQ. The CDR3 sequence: CASSLKTGGWDAEAFF. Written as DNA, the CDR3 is TGCGCCAGCAGCTTGAAGACAGGAGGATGGGACGCTGAAGCTTTCTTT. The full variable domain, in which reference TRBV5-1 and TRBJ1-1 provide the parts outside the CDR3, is KAGVTQTPRYLIKTRGQQVTLSCSPISGHRSVSWYQQTPGQGLQFLFEYFSETQRNKGNFPGRFSGRQFSNSRSEMNVSTLELGDSALYLCASSLKTGGWDAEAFFGQGTRLTVV.

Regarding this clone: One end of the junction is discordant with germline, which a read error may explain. CDR3 nucleotide sequence: TGTTCCAGCAGCTTTTGGGATTACAGGGGGCAAAATTCACCCCTCCACTTT. It translates to CSSSFWDYRGQNSPLHF. The chain has TRBV7-9 and TRBJ1-6, with TRBD1 matching over 9 bases. The CDR3 spans 17 residues. CDR1 and CDR2 (germline): SEHNR, FQNEAQ (reference sequence).

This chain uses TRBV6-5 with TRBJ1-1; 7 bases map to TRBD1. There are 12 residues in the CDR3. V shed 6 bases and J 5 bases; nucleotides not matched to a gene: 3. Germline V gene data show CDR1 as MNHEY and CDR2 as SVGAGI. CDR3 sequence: CASRTGPTEAFF. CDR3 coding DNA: TGTGCCAGCAGGACAGGGCCTACTGAAGCTTTCTTT.

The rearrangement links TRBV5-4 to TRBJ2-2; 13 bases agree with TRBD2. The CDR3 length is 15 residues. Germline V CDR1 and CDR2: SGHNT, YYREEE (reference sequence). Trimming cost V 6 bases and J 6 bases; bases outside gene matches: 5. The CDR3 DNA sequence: TGTGCCAGCACCACAGGACTAGCGGGAGCCGGGGAGCTGTTTTTT. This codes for CASTTGLAGAGELFF.

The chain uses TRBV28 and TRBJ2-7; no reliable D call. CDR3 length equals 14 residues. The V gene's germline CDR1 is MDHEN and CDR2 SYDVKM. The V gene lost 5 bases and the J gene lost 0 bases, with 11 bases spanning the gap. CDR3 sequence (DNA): TGTGCCAGCAGTATAGCTGGAAGCTCCTACGAGCAGTACTTC. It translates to CASSIAGSSYEQYF.

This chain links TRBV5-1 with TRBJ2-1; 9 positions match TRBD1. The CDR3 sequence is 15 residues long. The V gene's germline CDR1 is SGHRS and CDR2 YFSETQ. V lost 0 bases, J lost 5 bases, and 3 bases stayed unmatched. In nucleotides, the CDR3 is TGCGCCAGCAGCTTGGACAGGGGGCCCCACAATGAGCAGTTCTTC. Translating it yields CASSLDRGPHNEQFF.

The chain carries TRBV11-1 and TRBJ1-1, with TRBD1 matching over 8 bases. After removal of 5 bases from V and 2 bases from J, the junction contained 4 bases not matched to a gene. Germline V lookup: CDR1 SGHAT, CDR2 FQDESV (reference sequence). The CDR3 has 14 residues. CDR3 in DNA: TGTGCCAGCAGCCCCGGACAGGGCAACACTGAAGCTTTCTTT. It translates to CASSPGQGNTEAFF.

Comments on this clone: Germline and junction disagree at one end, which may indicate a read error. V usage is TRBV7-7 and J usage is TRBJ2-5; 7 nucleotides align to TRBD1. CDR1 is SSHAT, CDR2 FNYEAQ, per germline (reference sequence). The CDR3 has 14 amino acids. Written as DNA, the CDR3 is TGTGCTAGCAGCTTCAACAGGGGCCAAGAGACCCAGTACTTC. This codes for CASSFNRGQETQYF.

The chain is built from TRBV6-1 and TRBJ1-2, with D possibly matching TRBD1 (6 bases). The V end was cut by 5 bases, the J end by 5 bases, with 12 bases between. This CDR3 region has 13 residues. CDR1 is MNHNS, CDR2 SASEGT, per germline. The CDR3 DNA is TGTGCCAGCAGTCTACAGGGACCTTATGGCTACACCTTC. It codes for CASSLQGPYGYTF.

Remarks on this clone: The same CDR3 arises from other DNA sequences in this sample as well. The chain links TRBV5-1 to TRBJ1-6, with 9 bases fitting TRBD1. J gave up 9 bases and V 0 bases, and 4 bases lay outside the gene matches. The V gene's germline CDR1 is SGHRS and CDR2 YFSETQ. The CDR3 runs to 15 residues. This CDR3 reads CASSLAGTGRSPLHF. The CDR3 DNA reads TGCGCCAGCAGCTTGGCCGGGACAGGGCGTTCACCCCTCCACTTT.

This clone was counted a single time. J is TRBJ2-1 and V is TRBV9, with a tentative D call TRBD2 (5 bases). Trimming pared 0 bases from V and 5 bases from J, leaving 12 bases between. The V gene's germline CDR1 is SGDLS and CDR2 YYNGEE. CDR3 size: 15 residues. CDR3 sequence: CASSVVGSANNEQFF. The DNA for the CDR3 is TGTGCCAGCAGCGTAGTGGGTAGCGCAAACAATGAGCAGTTCTTC.

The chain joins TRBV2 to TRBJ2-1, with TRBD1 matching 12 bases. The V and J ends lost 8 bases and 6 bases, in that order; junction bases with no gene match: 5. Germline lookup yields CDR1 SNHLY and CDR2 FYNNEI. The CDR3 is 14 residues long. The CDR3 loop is CASCSGQGANEQFF. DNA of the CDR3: TGTGCCAGCTGCTCGGGACAGGGGGCCAATGAGCAGTTCTTC.

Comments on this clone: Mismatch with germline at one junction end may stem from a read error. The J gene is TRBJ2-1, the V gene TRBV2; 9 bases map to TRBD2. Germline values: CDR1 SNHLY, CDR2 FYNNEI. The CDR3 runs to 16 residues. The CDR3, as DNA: TGTGCCAGCAGTTTCTATAGCGGGAGCCCCTACGATGAGCAGTTCTTC. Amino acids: CASSFYSGSPYDEQFF.

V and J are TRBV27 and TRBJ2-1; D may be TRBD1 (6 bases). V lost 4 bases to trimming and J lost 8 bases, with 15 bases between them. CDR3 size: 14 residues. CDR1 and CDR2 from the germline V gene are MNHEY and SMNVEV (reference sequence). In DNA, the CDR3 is TGTGCCAGCAGTTCGTGGACCAGGGGTGATGAGCAGTTCTTC. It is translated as CASSSWTRGDEQFF.

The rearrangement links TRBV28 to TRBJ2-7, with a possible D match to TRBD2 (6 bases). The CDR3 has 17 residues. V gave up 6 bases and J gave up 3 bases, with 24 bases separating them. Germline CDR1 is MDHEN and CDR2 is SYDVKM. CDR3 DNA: TGTGCCAGCAGCCTACCGCGATTAAAGGCCGGGAGCTACGAGCAGTACTTC. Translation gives CASSLPRLKAGSYEQYF.

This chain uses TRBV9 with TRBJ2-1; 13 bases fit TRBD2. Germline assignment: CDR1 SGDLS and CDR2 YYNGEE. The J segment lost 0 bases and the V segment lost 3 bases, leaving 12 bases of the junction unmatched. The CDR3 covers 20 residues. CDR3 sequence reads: CASSGRTSGGLGSSYNEQFF. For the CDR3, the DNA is TGTGCCAGCAGCGGTCGGACTAGCGGGGGTCTAGGAAGCTCCTACAATGAGCAGTTCTTC.

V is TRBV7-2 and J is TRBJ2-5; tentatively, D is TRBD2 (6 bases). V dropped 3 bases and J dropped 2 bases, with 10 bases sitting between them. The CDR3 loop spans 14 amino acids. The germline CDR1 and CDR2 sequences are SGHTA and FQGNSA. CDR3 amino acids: CASSFQGGQETQYF. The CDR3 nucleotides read TGTGCCAGCAGCTTTCAGGGAGGACAAGAGACCCAGTACTTC. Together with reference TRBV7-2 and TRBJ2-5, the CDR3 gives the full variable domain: GAGVSQSPSNKVTEKGKDVELRCDPISGHTALYWYRQSLGQGLEFLIYFQGNSAPDKSGLPSDRFSAERTGGSVSTLTIQRTQQEDSAVYLCASSFQGGQETQYFGPGTRLLVL.

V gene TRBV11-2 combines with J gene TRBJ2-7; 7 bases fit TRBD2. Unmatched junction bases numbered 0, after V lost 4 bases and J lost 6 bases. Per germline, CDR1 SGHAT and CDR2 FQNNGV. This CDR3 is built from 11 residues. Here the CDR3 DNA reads TGTGCCAGCAGCTGGGGGGGCGAGCAGTACTTC. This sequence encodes CASSWGGEQYF. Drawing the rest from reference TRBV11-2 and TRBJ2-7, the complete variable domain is EAGVAQSPRYKIIEKRQSVAFWCNPISGHATLYWYQQILGQGPKLLIQFQNNGVVDDSQLPKDRFSAERLKGVDSTLKIQPAKLEDSAVYLCASSWGGEQYFGPGTRLTVT.

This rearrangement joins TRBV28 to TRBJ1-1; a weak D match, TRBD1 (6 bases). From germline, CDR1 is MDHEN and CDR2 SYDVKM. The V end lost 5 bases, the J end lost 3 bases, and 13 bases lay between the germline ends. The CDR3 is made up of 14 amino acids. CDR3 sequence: CASSPDRPYTEAFF. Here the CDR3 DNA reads TGTGCCAGCAGTCCTGACAGGCCCTACACTGAAGCTTTCTTT. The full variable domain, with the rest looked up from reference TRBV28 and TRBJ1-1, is DVKVTQSSRYLVKRTGEKVFLECVQDMDHENMFWYRQDPGLGLRLIYFSYDVKMKEKGDIPEGYSVSREKKERFSLILESASTNQTSMYLCASSPDRPYTEAFFGQGTRLTVV.

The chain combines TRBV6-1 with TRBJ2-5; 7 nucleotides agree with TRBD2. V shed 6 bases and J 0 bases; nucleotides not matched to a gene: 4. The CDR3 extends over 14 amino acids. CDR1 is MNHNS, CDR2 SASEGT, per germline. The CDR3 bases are TGTGCCAGCAGGAAAGGACTAGACCAAGAGACCCAGTACTTC. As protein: CASRKGLDQETQYF.

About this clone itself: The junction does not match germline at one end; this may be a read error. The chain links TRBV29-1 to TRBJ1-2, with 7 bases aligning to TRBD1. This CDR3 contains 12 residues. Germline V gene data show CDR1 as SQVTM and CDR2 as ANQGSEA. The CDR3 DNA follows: TGCAGCGTCCAGGGGGGAAAGGCCGGCTACCCCTTC. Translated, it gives CSVQGGKAGYPF.

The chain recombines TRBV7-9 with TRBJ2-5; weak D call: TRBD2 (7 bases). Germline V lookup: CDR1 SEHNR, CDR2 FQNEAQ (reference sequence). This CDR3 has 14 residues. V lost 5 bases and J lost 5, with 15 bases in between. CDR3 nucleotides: TGTGCCAGCAGCCCCCCGGGGGGCGTTGAGACCCAGTACTTC. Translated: CASSPPGGVETQYF. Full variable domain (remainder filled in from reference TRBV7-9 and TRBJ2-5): DTGVSQNPRHKITKRGQNVTFRCDPISEHNRLYWYRQTLGQGPEFLTYFQNEAQLEKSRLLSDRFSAERPKGSFSTLEIQRTEQGDSAMYLCASSPPGGVETQYFGPGTRLLVL.

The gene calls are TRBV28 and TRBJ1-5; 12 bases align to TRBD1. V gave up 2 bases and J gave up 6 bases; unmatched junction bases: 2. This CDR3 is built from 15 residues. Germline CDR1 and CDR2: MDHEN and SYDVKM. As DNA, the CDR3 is TGTGCCAGCAGTTTAGGGACAGGGGGCATTCAGCCCCAGCATTTT. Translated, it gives CASSLGTGGIQPQHF. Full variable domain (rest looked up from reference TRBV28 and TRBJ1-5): DVKVTQSSRYLVKRTGEKVFLECVQDMDHENMFWYRQDPGLGLRLIYFSYDVKMKEKGDIPEGYSVSREKKERFSLILESASTNQTSMYLCASSLGTGGIQPQHFGDGTRLSIL.